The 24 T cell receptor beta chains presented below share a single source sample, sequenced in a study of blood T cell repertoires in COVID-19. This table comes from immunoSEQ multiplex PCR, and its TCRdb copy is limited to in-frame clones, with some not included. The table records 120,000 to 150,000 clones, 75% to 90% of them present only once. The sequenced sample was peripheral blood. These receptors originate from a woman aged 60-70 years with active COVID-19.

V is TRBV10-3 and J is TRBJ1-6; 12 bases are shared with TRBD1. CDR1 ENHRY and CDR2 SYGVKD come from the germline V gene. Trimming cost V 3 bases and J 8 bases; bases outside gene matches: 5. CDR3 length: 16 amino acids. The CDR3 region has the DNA TGTGCCATCAGTGACCGGGACAGGGGGCTGCATTCACCCCTCCACTTT. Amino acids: CAISDRDRGLHSPLHF.

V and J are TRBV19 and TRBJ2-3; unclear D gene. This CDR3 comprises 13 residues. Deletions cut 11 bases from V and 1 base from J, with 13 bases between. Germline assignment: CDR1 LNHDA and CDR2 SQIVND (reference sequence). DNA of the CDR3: TGTGCCTCTGGCCCAGGCCGCACAGATACGCAGTATTTT. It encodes CASGPGRTDTQYF.

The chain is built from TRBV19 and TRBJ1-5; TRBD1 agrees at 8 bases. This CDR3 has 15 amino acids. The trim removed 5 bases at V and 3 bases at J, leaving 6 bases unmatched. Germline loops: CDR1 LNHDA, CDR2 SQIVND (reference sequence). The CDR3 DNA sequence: TGTGCCAGTAGTGCCATGACAGGGGACAATCAGCCCCAGCATTTT. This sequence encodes CASSAMTGDNQPQHF. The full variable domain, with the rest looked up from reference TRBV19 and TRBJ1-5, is DGGITQSPKYLFRKEGQNVTLSCEQNLNHDAMYWYRQDPGQGLRLIYYSQIVNDFQKGDIAEGYSVSREKKESFPLTVTSAQKNPTAFYLCASSAMTGDNQPQHFGDGTRLSIL.

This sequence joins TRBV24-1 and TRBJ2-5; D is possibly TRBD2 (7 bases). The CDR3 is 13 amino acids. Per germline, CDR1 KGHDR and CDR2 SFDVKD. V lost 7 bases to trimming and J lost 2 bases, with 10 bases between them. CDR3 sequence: CATRQGGQETQYF. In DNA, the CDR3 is TGTGCCACCAGACAGGGAGGGCAAGAGACCCAGTACTTC.

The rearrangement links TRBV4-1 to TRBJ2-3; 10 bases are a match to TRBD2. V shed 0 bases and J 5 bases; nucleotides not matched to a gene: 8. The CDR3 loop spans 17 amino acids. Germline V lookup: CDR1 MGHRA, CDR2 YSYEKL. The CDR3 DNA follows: TGCGCCAGCAGCCAAGAGGCAGCGGGAGGGCCTAAAGATACGCAGTATTTT. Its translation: CASSQEAAGGPKDTQYF.

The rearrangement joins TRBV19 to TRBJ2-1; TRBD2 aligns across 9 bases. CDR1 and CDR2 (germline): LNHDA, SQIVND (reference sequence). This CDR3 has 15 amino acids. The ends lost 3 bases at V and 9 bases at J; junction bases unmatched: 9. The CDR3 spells CASSIRAGGVVEQFF. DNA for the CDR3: TGTGCCAGTAGTATCCGGGCGGGAGGGGTGGTTGAGCAGTTCTTC.

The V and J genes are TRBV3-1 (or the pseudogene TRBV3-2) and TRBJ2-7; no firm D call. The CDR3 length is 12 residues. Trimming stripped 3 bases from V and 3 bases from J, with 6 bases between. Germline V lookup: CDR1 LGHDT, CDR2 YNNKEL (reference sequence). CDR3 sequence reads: CASSHSHYEQYF. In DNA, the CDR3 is TGTGCCAGCAGCCATTCACACTACGAGCAGTACTTC.

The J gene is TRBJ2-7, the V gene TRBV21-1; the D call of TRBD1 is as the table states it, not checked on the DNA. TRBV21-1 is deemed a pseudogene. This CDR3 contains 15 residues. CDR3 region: CASSLRWCTSYEQYF. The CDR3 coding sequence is TGTGCCAGCAGTCTCAGGTGGTGCACCTCCTACGAGCAGTACTTC.

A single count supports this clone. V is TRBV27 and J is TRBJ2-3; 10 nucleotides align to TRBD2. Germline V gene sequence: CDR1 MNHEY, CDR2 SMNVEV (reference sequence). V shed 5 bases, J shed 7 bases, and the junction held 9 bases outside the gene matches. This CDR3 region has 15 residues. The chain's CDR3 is CASSETSGVAHTQYF. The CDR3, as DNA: TGTGCCAGCAGTGAAACTAGCGGGGTGGCACATACGCAGTATTTT.

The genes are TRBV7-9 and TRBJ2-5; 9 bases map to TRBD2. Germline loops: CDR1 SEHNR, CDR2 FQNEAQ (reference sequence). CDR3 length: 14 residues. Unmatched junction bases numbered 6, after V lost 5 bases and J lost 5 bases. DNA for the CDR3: TGTGCCAGCAGCAACCCCGGACTAGCGGAGACCCAGTACTTC. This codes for CASSNPGLAETQYF.

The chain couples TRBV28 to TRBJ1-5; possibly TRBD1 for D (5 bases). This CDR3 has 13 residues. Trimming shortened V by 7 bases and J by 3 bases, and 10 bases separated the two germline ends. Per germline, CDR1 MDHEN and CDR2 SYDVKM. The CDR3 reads CASKGGANQPQHF. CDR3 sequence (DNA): TGTGCCAGCAAGGGAGGGGCCAATCAGCCCCAGCATTTT.

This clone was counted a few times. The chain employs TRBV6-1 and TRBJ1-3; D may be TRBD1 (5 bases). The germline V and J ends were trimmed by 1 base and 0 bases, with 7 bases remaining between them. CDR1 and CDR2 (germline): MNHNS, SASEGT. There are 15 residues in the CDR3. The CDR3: CASSEEGLSGNTIYF. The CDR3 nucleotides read TGTGCCAGCAGTGAAGAGGGACTCTCTGGAAACACCATATATTTT.

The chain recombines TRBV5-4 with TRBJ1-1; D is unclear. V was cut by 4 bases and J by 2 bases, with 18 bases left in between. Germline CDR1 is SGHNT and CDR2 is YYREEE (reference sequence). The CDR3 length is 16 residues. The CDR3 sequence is CASSPGSKVFNTEAFF. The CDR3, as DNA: TGTGCCAGCAGCCCCGGGTCTAAGGTATTTAACACTGAAGCTTTCTTT.

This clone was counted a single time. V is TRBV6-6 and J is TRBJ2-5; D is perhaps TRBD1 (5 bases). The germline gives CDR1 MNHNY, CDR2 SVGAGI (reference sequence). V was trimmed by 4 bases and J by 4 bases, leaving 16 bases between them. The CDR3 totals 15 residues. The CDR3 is CASSSQGASGETQYF. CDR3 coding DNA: TGTGCCAGCAGTTCCCAAGGGGCCTCGGGAGAGACCCAGTACTTC.

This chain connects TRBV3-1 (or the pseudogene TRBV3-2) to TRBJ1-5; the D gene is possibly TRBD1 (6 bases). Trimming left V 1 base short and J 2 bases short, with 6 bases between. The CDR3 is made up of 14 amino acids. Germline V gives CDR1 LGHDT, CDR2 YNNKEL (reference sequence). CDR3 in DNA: TGTGCCAGCAGCCAAGGGACAGGCAATCAGCCCCAGCATTTT. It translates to CASSQGTGNQPQHF.

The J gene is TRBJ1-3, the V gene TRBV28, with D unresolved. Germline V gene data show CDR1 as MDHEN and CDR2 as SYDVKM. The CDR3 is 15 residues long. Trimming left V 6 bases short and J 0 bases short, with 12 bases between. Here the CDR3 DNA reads TGTGCCAGCAGCCAGACACTTCTCTCTGGAAACACCATATATTTT. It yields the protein CASSQTLLSGNTIYF. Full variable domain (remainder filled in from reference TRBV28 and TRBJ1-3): DVKVTQSSRYLVKRTGEKVFLECVQDMDHENMFWYRQDPGLGLRLIYFSYDVKMKEKGDIPEGYSVSREKKERFSLILESASTNQTSMYLCASSQTLLSGNTIYFGEGSWLTVV.

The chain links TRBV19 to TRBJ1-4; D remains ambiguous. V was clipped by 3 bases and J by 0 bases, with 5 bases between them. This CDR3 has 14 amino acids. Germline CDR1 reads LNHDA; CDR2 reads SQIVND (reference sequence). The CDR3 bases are TGTGCCAGTAGTATCGGGACAACTAATGAAAAACTGTTTTTT. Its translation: CASSIGTTNEKLFF.

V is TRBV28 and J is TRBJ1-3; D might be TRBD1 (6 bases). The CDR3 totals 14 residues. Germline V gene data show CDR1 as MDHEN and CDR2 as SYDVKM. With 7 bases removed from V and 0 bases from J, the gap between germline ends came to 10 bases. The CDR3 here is CASIQGYSGNTIYF. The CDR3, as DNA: TGTGCCAGCATACAGGGATACTCTGGAAACACCATATATTTT. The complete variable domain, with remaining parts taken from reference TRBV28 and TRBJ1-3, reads DVKVTQSSRYLVKRTGEKVFLECVQDMDHENMFWYRQDPGLGLRLIYFSYDVKMKEKGDIPEGYSVSREKKERFSLILESASTNQTSMYLCASIQGYSGNTIYFGEGSWLTVV.

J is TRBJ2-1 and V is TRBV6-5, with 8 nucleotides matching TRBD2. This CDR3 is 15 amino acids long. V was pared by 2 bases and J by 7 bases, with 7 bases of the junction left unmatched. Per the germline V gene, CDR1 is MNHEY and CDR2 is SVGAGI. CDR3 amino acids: CASSYAGLVMNEQFF. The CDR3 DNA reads TGTGCCAGCAGTTACGCGGGACTAGTGATGAATGAGCAGTTCTTC.

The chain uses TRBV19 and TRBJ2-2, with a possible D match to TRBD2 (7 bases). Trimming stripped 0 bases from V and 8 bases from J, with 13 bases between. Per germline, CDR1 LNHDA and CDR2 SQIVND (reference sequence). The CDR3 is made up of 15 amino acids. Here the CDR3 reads CASSIDRGADGELFF. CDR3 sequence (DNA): TGTGCCAGTAGTATAGATCGGGGGGCGGATGGGGAGCTGTTTTTT. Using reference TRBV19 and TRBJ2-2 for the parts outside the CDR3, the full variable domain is DGGITQSPKYLFRKEGQNVTLSCEQNLNHDAMYWYRQDPGQGLRLIYYSQIVNDFQKGDIAEGYSVSREKKESFPLTVTSAQKNPTAFYLCASSIDRGADGELFFGEGSRLTVL.

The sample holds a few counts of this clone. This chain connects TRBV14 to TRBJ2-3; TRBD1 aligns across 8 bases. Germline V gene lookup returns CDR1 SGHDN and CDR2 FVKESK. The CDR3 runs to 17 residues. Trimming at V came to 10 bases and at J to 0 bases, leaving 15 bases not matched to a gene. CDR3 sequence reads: CATRRGQGFASTDTQYF. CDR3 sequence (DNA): TGTGCCACCAGACGAGGACAGGGTTTTGCTAGCACAGATACGCAGTATTTT. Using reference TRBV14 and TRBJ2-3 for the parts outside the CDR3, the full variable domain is EAGVTQFPSHSVIEKGQTVTLRCDPISGHDNLYWYRRVMGKEIKFLLHFVKESKQDESGMPNNRFLAERTGGTYSTLKVQPAELEDSGVYFCATRRGQGFASTDTQYFGPGTRLTVL.

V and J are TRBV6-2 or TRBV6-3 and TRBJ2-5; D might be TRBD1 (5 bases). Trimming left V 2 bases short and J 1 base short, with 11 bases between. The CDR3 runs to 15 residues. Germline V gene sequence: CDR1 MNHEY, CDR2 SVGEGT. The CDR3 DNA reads TGTGCCAGCAGTTACGGCTGGACATTCCAAGAGACCCAGTACTTC. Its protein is CASSYGWTFQETQYF.

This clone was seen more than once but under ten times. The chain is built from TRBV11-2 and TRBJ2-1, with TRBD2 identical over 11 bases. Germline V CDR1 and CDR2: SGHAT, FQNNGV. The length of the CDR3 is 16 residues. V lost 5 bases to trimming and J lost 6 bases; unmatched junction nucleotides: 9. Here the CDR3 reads CASSGRLAGRGNEQFF. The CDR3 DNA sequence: TGTGCCAGCAGCGGACGACTAGCGGGAAGGGGCAATGAGCAGTTCTTC.

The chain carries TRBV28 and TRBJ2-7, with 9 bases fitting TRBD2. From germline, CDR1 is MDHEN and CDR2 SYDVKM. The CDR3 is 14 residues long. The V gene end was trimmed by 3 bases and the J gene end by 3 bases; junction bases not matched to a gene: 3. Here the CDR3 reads CASSFASGNYEQYF. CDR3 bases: TGTGCCAGCAGTTTCGCTAGCGGGAACTACGAGCAGTACTTC.